The 10 T cell receptor beta chains below come from one sample, sequenced in a study of long-term antiretroviral therapy in people with HIV. Version v3.0 of the immunoSEQ assay ran at survey level. Using immunoSEQ multiplex PCR, the repertoire was profiled, and TCRdb retains in-frame clones only, with some absent. The top ten clones hold 9.5% to 10% of a sample with roughly 18,000 clones, around 91% of them seen once. The source was unsorted PBMCs, collected 3 years after starting antiretroviral therapy. These TCRs come from a man over 45 with HIV.

This clone has just one count. The chain employs TRBV30 and TRBJ2-7, with 8 bases fitting TRBD1. Germline V gene lookup returns CDR1 GTSNPN and CDR2 SVGIG (reference sequence). CDR3 length equals 14 residues. The ends lost 5 bases at V and 1 base at J; junction bases unmatched: 7. Here the CDR3 reads CAWAQGARSYEQYF. CDR3 sequence (DNA): TGTGCCTGGGCTCAGGGGGCACGTTCCTACGAGCAGTACTTC.

This clone was observed once. This chain links TRBV7-6 with TRBJ2-7; D assignment may be TRBD1 or TRBD2 (7 bases each). From germline, CDR1 is SGHVS and CDR2 FNYEAQ. This CDR3 is built from 13 residues. Trimming took 3 bases from V and 6 from J, leaving 12 bases between them. CDR3: CASSLGGTVEQYF. DNA for the CDR3: TGTGCCAGCAGCTTGGGGGGGACAGTCGAGCAGTACTTC. Filled out from reference TRBV7-6 and TRBJ2-7, the complete variable domain reads GAGVSQSPRYKVTKRGQDVALRCDPISGHVSLYWYRQALGQGPEFLTYFNYEAQQDKSGLPNDRFSAERPEGSISTLTIQRTEQRDSAMYRCASSLGGTVEQYFGPGTRLTVT.

The chain is built from TRBV4-1 and TRBJ1-1; D is perhaps TRBD1 (5 bases). Germline V gene lookup returns CDR1 MGHRA and CDR2 YSYEKL. This CDR3 contains 14 residues. The V and J ends lost 5 bases and 1 base respectively, with 11 bases between them. CDR3 loop: CASSSTGSNTEAFF. The CDR3 nucleotides read TGCGCCAGCAGCTCCACAGGATCGAACACTGAAGCTTTCTTT.

This rearrangement joins TRBV12-5 to TRBJ1-5; D is unclear. The V gene's germline CDR1 is LGHNT and CDR2 FRNRAP. This CDR3 is built from 14 residues. The ends were cut back, 1 base at V and 1 base at J, with 5 bases in the middle. This chain's CDR3 is CASGLGQSNQPQHF. The CDR3 coding sequence is TGTGCTAGTGGTTTGGGACAAAGCAATCAGCCCCAGCATTTT.

The chain recombines TRBV5-4 with TRBJ1-2, with D uncertain. Trimming removed 0 bases at V and 3 bases at J, with 9 bases between. CDR3 length: 14 amino acids. CDR1 and CDR2 from the germline V gene are SGHNT and YYREEE (reference sequence). CDR3 sequence (DNA): TGTGCCAGCAGCTTGGAAGGGTCCTACTATGGCTACACCTTC. Translation gives CASSLEGSYYGYTF. The variable domain in full, with the rest retrieved from reference TRBV5-4 and TRBJ1-2, is ETGVTQSPTHLIKTRGQQVTLRCSSQSGHNTVSWYQQALGQGPQFIFQYYREEENGRGNFPPRFSGLQFPNYSSELNVNALELDDSALYLCASSLEGSYYGYTFGSGTRLTVV.

This clone was recorded once. This CDR3 reads CASSLQGPAAMDSGANVLTF. The CDR3 DNA reads TGTGCCAGCAGTTTACAGGGCCCCGCGGCGATGGACTCTGGGGCCAACGTCCTGACTTTC. This chain links TRBV27 with TRBJ2-6; possible D gene TRBD1, 5 bases. This CDR3 is 20 amino acids long. Germline V gene lookup returns CDR1 MNHEY and CDR2 SMNVEV (reference sequence). V lost 2 bases and J lost 0, with 20 bases in between.

This sequence joins TRBV10-1 and TRBJ2-6, with D perhaps TRBD2 (6 bases). Trimming took off 4 bases at V and 4 bases at J, with 11 bases between the two ends. The CDR3 extends over 15 amino acids. Per the germline V gene, CDR1 is WNHNN and CDR2 is SYGVQD (reference sequence). CDR3 residues: CASSAGGTGANVLTF. The CDR3 DNA reads as TGCGCCAGCAGTGCAGGAGGGACCGGGGCCAACGTCCTGACTTTC.

CDR3 in DNA: TGCGCCAGCAGCGCAGGGGTTTCCACAGATACGCAGTATTTT. The encoded protein is CASSAGVSTDTQYF. V usage is TRBV5-1 and J usage is TRBJ2-3, with D perhaps TRBD1 (6 bases). Germline V lookup: CDR1 SGHRS, CDR2 YFSETQ. The germline V and J ends were trimmed by 4 bases and 2 bases, with 11 bases remaining between them. This CDR3 is built from 14 residues.

The chain links TRBV18 to TRBJ2-3, with D unresolved. The CDR3 consists of 17 residues. Germline values: CDR1 KGHSH, CDR2 LQKENI. Trimming took 0 bases from V and 1 from J, leaving 14 bases between them. CDR3 protein: CASSPPMALGGTDTQYF. In nucleotides, the CDR3 is TGTGCCAGCTCACCACCAATGGCCTTAGGTGGCACAGATACGCAGTATTTT. The whole variable domain, remainder taken from reference TRBV18 and TRBJ2-3, is NAGVMQNPRHLVRRRGQEARLRCSPMKGHSHVYWYRQLPEEGLKFMVYLQKENIIDESGMPKERFSAEFPKEGPSILRIQQVVRGDSAAYFCASSPPMALGGTDTQYFGPGTRLTVL.

The sample holds one count of this clone. J is TRBJ2-7 and V is TRBV9, with D perhaps TRBD1 or TRBD2 (7 bases each). This CDR3 has 15 residues. Per the germline V gene, CDR1 is SGDLS and CDR2 is YYNGEE. V was clipped by 3 bases and J by 4 bases, with 17 bases between them. The CDR3 nucleotides read TGTGCCAGCAGCGAGGGGGGGACAGCCTTATACGAGCAGTACTTC. It yields the protein CASSEGGTALYEQYF.